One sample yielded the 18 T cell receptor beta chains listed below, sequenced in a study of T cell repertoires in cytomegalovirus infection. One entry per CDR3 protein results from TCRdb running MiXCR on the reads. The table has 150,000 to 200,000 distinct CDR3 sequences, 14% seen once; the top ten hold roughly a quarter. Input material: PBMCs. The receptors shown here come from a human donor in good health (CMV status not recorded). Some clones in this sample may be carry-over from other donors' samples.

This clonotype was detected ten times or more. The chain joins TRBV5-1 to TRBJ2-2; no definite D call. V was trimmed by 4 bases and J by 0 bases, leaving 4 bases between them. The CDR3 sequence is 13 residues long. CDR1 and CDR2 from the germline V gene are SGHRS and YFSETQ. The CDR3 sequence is CASSNSNTGELFF. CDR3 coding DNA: TGCGCCAGCAGCAACTCGAACACCGGGGAGCTGTTTTTT.

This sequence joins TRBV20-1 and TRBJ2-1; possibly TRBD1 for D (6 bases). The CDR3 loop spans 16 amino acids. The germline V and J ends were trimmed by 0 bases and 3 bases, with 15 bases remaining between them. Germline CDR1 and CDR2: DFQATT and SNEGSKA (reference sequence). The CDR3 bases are TGCAGTGCTAGAGACTGGGGCAGGGGTGGCTACAATGAGCAGTTCTTC. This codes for CSARDWGRGGYNEQFF.

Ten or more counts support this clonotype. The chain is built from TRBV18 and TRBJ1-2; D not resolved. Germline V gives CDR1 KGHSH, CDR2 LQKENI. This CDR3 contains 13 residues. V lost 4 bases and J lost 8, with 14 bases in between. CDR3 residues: CASSLLPERGYTF. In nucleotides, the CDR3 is TGTGCCAGCTCACTTCTCCCTGAACGAGGCTACACCTTC. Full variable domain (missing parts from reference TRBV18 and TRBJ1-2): NAGVMQNPRHLVRRRGQEARLRCSPMKGHSHVYWYRQLPEEGLKFMVYLQKENIIDESGMPKERFSAEFPKEGPSILRIQQVVRGDSAAYFCASSLLPERGYTFGSGTRLTVV.

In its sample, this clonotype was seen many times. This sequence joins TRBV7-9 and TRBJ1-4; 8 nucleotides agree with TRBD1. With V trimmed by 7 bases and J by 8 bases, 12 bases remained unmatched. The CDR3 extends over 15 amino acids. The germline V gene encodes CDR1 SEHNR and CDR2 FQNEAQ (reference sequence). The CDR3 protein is CASTTLTGEGEKLFF. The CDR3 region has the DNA TGTGCCAGCACCACACTGACAGGGGAAGGCGAAAAACTGTTTTTT.

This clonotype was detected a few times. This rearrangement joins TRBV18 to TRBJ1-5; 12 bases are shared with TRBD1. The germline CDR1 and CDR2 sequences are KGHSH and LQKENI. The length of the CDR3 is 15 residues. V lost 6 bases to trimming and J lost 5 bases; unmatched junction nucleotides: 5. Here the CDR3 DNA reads TGTGCCAGCTCTCGGGACAGGGGGCCTGATCAGCCCCAGCATTTT. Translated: CASSRDRGPDQPQHF.

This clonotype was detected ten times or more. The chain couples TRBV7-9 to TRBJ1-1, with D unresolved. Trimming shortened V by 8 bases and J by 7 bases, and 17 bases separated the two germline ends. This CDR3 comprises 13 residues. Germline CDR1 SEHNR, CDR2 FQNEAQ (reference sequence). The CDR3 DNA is TGTGCCAGCGATGCGACCACCCGAGGTGAAGCTTTCTTT. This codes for CASDATTRGEAFF.

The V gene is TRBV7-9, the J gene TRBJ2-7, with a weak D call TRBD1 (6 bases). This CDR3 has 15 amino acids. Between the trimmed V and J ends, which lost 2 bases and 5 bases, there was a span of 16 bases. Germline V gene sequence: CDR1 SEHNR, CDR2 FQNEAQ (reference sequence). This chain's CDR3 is CASSLKALGANEQYF. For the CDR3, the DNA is TGTGCCAGCAGCTTAAAGGCTCTGGGGGCTAACGAGCAGTACTTC.

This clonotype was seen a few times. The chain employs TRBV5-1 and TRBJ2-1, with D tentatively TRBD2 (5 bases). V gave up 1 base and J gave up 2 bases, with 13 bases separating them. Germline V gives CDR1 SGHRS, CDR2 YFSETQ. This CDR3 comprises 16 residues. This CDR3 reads CASSLSTAGTYNEQFF. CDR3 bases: TGCGCCAGCAGCTTGTCCACCGCGGGTACCTACAATGAGCAGTTCTTC. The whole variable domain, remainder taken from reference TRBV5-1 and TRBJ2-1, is KAGVTQTPRYLIKTRGQQVTLSCSPISGHRSVSWYQQTPGQGLQFLFEYFSETQRNKGNFPGRFSGRQFSNSRSEMNVSTLELGDSALYLCASSLSTAGTYNEQFFGPGTRLTVL.

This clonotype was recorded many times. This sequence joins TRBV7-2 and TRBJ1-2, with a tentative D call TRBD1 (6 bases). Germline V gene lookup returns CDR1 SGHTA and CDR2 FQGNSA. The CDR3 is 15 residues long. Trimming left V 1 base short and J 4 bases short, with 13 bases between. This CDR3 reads CASSLEQGSRYGYTF. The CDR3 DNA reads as TGTGCCAGCAGCTTAGAGCAGGGGTCGCGCTATGGCTACACCTTC.

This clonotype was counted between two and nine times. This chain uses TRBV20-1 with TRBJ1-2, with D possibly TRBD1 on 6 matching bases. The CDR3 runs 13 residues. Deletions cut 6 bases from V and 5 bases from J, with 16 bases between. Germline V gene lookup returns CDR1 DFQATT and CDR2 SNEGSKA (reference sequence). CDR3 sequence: CSAPTRTEYGYTF. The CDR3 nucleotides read TGCAGTGCCCCGACCAGGACAGAGTATGGCTACACCTTC.

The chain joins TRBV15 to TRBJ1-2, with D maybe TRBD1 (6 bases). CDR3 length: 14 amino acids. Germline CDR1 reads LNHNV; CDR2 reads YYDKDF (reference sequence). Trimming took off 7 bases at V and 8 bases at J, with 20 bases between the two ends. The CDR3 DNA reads TGTGCCACCACCCCCCGGGGGGCAGAGGTCGGCTACACCTTC. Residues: CATTPRGAEVGYTF.

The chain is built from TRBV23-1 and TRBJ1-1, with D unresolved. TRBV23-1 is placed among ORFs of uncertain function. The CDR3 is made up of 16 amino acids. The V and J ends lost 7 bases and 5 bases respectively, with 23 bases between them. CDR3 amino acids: CASTKYGCHGETEAFF. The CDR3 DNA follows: TGCGCCAGCACCAAATATGGGTGCCACGGGGAAACTGAAGCTTTCTTT.

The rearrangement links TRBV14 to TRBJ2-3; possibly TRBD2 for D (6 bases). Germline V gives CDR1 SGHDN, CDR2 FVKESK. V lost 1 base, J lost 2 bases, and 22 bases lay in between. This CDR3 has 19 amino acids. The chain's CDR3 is CASSQVLLESGRVTDTQYF. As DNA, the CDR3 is TGTGCCAGCAGCCAAGTTCTACTCGAAAGCGGGCGGGTCACAGATACGCAGTATTTT.

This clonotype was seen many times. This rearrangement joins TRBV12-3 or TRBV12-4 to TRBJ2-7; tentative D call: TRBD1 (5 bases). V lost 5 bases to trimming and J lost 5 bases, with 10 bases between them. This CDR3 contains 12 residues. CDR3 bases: TGTGCCAGCAGTCGGCAGGGAAACGAGCAGTACTTC. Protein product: CASSRQGNEQYF.

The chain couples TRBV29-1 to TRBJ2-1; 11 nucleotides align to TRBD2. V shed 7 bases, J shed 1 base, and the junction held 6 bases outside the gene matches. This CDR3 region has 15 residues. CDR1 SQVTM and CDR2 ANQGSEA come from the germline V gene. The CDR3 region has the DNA TGCAGCGCCCTAGCGGGGGGCTCTTCCTACAATGAGCAGTTCTTC. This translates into CSALAGGSSYNEQFF.

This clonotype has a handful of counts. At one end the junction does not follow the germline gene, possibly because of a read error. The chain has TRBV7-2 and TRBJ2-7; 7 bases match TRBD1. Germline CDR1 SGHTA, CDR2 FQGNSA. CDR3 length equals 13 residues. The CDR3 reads CASAPGQLTSSRF. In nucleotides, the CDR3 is TGTGCCAGCGCCCCGGGACAGCTTACGAGCAGTAGGTTC.

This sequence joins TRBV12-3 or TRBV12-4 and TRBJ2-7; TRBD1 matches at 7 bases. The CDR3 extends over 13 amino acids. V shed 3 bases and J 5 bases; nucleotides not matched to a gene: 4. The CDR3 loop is CASSLRGQDEQYF. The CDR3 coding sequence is TGTGCCAGCAGTTTGAGGGGGCAGGACGAGCAGTACTTC.

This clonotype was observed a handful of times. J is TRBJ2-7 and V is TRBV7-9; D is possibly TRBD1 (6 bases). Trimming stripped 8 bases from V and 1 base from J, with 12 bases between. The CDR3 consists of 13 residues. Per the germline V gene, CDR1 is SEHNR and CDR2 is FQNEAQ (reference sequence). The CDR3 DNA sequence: TGTGCCAGCCGATCCGGGACATCCTACGAGCAGTACTTC. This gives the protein CASRSGTSYEQYF.